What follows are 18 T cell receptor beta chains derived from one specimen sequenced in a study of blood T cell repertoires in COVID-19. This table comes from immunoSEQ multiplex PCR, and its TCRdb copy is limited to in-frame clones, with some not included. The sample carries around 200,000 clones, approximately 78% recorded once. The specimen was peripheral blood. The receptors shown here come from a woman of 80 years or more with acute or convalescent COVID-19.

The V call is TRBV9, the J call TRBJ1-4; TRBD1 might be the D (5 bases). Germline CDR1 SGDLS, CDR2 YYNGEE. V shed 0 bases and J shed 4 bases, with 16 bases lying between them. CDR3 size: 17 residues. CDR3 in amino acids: CASSVASLPGYNEKLFF. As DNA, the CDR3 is TGTGCCAGCAGCGTAGCCTCCCTCCCAGGGTATAATGAAAAACTGTTTTTT.

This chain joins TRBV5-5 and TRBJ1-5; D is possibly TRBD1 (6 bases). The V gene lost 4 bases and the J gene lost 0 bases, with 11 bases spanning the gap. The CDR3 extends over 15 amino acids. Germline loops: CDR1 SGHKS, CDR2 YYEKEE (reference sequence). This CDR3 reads CASSLLDSSNQPQHF. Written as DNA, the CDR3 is TGTGCCAGCAGCCTCCTGGACAGTAGCAATCAGCCCCAGCATTTT.

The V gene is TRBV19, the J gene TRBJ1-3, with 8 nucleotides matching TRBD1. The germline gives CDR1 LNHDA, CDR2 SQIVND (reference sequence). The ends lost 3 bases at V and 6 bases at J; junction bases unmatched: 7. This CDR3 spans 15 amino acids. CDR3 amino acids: CASSIGYRGVNTIYF. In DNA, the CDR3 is TGTGCCAGTAGTATCGGTTACAGGGGGGTAAACACCATATATTTT.

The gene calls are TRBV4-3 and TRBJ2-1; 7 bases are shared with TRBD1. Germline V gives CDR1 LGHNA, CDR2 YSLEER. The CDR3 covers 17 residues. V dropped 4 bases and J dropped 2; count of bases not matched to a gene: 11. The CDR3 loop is CASSRQRQGVTYNEQFF. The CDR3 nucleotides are TGCGCCAGCAGCCGACAGAGACAGGGAGTAACCTACAATGAGCAGTTCTTC.

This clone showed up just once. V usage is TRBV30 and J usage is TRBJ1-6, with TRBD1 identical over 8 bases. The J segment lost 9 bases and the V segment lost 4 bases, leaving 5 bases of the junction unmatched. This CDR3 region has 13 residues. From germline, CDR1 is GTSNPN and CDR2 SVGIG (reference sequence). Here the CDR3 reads CAWTEDRVSPLHF. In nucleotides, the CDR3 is TGTGCCTGGACCGAGGACAGGGTTTCACCCCTCCACTTT.

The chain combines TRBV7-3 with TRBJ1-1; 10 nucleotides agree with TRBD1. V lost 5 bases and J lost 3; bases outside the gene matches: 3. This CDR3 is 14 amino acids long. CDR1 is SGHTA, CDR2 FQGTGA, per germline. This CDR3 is CASSRTGGDTEAFF. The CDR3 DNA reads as TGTGCCAGCAGCCGGACAGGGGGTGACACTGAAGCTTTCTTT.

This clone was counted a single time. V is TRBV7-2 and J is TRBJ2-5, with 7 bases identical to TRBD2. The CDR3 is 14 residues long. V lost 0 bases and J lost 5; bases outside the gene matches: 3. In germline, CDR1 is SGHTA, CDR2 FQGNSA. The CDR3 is CASSLAGRGETQYF. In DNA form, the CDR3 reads TGTGCCAGCAGCTTAGCCGGGCGGGGGGAGACCCAGTACTTC.

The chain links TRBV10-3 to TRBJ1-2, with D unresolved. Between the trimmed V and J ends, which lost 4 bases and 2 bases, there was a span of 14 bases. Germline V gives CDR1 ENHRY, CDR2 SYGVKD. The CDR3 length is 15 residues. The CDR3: CAISGALQKNYGYTF. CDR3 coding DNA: TGTGCCATCAGTGGGGCCCTACAGAAAAACTATGGCTACACCTTC.

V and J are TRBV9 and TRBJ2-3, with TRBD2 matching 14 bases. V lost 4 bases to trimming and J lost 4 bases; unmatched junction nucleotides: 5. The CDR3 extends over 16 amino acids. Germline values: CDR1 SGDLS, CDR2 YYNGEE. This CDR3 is CASSHGTSGGSDTQYF. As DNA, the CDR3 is TGTGCCAGCAGCCACGGGACTAGCGGGGGATCAGATACGCAGTATTTT.

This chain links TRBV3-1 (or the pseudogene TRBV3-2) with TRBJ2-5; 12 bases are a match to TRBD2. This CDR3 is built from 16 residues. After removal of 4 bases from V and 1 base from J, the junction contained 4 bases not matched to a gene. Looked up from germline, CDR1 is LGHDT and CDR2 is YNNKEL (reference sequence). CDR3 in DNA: TGTGCCAGCAGCCCACGACTAGCGGGGGCCCAAGAGACCCAGTACTTC. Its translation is CASSPRLAGAQETQYF.

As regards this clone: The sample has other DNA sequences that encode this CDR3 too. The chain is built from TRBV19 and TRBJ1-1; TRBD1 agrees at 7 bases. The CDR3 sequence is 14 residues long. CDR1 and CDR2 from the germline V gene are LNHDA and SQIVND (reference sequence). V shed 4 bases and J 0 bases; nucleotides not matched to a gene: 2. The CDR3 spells CASSTGQLNTEAFF. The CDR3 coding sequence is TGTGCCAGTAGTACGGGACAGCTGAACACTGAAGCTTTCTTT.

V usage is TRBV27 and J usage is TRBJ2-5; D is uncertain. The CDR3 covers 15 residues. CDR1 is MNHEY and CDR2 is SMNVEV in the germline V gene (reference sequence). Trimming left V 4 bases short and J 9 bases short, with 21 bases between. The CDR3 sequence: CASSSALSRRLPQYF. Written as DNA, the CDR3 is TGTGCCAGCAGTTCCGCCTTAAGCCGGCGGTTGCCCCAGTACTTC.

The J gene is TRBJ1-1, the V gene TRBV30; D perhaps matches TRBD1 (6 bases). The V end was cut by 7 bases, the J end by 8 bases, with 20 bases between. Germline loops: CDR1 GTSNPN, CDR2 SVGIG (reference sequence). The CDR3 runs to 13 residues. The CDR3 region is CASRGRVNGEAFF. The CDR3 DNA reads TGTGCCTCCAGGGGCAGGGTGAATGGAGAAGCTTTCTTT.

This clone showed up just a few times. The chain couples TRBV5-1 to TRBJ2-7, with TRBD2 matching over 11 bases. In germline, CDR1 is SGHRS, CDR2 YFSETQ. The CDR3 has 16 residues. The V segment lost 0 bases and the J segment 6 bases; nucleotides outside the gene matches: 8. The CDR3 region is CASSLVLAGGPGEQYF. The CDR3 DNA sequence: TGCGCCAGCAGCTTGGTTTTAGCGGGAGGGCCAGGCGAGCAGTACTTC. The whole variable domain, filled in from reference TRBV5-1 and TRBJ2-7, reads KAGVTQTPRYLIKTRGQQVTLSCSPISGHRSVSWYQQTPGQGLQFLFEYFSETQRNKGNFPGRFSGRQFSNSRSEMNVSTLELGDSALYLCASSLVLAGGPGEQYFGPGTRLTVT.

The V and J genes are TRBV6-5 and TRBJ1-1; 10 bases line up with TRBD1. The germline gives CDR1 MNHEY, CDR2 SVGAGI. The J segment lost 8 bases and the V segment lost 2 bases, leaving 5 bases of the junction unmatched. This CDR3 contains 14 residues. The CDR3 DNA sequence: TGTGCCAGCAGTTACCTCCGGGACAGGGGAGAAGCTTTCTTT. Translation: CASSYLRDRGEAFF.

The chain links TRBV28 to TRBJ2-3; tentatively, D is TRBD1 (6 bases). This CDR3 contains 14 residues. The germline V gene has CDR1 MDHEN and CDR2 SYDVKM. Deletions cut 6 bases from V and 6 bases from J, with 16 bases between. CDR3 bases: TGTGCCAGCAGGACAGGCCCCCTTGGGGATACGCAGTATTTT. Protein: CASRTGPLGDTQYF.

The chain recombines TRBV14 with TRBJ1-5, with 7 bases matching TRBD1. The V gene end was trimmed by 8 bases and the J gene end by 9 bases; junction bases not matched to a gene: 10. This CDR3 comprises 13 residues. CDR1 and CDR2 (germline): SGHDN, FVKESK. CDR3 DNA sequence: TGTGCCAGCTCACAGAACAGGGGAGGGCCCCAGCATTTT. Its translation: CASSQNRGGPQHF.

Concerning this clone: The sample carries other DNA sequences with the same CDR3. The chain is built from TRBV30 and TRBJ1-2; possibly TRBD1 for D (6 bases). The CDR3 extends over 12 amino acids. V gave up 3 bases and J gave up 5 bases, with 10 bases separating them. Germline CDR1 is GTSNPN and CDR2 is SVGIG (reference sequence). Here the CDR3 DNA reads TGTGCCTGGAGCAAGGGGGGGTATGGCTACACCTTC. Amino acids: CAWSKGGYGYTF.